Listed below are T cell receptor beta chains from one sample, sequenced in a study of blood T cells in healthy people across ages. TCRdb re-analysed the 5' RACE reads in MiXCR, keeping a single row per CDR3 protein. The sample lists nearly 800,000 distinct CDR3 sequences, 25% occurring once. These sequences were also reported in another study, on T cells of mothers and their children.

Sequencing was carried out using blood. The source is a boy between 5 and 17 years old in good health. CDR3s include the opening cysteine and the closing phenylalanine or tryptophan. The D gene is left open where the match is weak. A clone size is listed for some rows: how often the clone was seen (once, few, many), or a class if it is expanded.

d_call,v_call,clone_size,j_call,cdr3_aa,cdr3_nt
.,TRBV6-1,few,TRBJ1-1,CASATGQGLNTEAFF,TGTGCCAGCGCTACGGGGCAGGGCCTGAACACTGAAGCTTTCTTT
TRBD2,TRBV6-5,.,TRBJ2-2,CASSYSPSGSPGELFF,TGTGCCAGCAGTTACTCGCCTAGCGGGAGTCCCGGGGAGCTGTTTTTT
.,TRBV9,.,TRBJ2-1,CASSPRGGNEQFF,TGTGCCAGCAGCCCCCGAGGGGGTAATGAGCAGTTCTTC
.,TRBV13,few,TRBJ2-5,CASSLSAETQYF,TGTGCCAGCAGCTTAAGCGCCGAGACCCAGTACTTC
.,TRBV28,few,TRBJ2-5,CASSLRDGLRETQYF,TGTGCCAGCAGTTTGAGAGATGGGCTGAGGGAGACCCAGTATTTC
.,TRBV5-1,few,TRBJ2-1,CASSTGPQTGQFF,TGCGCCAGCAGCACGGGCCCCCAAACGGGGCAGTTCTTC
TRBD1,TRBV5-6,.,TRBJ1-5,CASSYQGVDSNQPQHF,TGTGCCAGCAGTTATCAGGGGGTTGATAGCAATCAGCCCCAGCATTTT
.,TRBV12-3/TRBV12-4,.,TRBJ2-5,CASSSTTNEETQYF,TGTGCCAGCAGTTCGACTACTAACGAGGAGACCCAGTACTTC
TRBD2,TRBV14,.,TRBJ2-3,CASSQGLAEDTQYF,TGTGCCAGCAGCCAAGGACTAGCGGAAGATACGCAGTATTTT
.,TRBV28,.,TRBJ2-7,CASSLWLPATRFHEQYF,TGTGCCAGCAGTTTATGGTTACCGGCAACCCGTTTCCACGAGCAGTACTTC
.,TRBV20-1,.,TRBJ2-2,CSARPLENTGELFF,TGCAGTGCAAGACCGCTCGAGAACACCGGGGAGCTGTTTTTT
.,TRBV6-2/TRBV6-3,.,TRBJ2-6,CASSYSIAGSGANVLTF,TGTGCCAGCAGTTACTCGATCGCGGGATCTGGGGCCAACGTCCTGACTTTC
.,TRBV3-1,few,TRBJ1-2,CASSHEGTHGYTF,TGTGCCAGCAGCCATGAGGGGACCCATGGCTACACCTTC
.,TRBV15,few,TRBJ2-7,CATSRASAGSYEQYF,TGTGCCACCAGCAGAGCGAGTGCCGGCTCCTACGAGCAGTACTTC
TRBD1,TRBV5-1,.,TRBJ2-5,CASSPGQLYQETQYF,TGCGCCAGCAGCCCGGGACAGCTGTACCAAGAGACCCAGTACTTC
.,TRBV18,.,TRBJ2-6,CASSPPNPFQGSNSGANVLTF,TGTGCCAGCTCACCACCGAACCCTTTTCAGGGCTCAAACTCTGGGGCCAACGTCCTGACTTTC
.,TRBV27,.,TRBJ1-5,CASRLRFQGQAQHF,TGTGCCAGCAGACTAAGGTTCCAGGGGCAAGCCCAGCATTTT
.,TRBV29-1,few,TRBJ2-7,CSVEQDNSYEQYF,TGCAGCGTTGAGCAGGATAACTCCTACGAGCAGTACTTC
.,TRBV6-1,many,TRBJ2-1,CASSERSLYNEQFF,TGTGCCAGCAGTGAACGGTCCCTGTACAATGAGCAGTTCTTC
.,TRBV2,.,TRBJ1-6,CASSGVNSPLHF,TGTGCCAGCAGTGGGGTTAATTCACCCCTCCACTTT
TRBD1,TRBV7-9,few,TRBJ1-4,CASSTLVWTGNEKLFF,TGTGCCAGCAGCACATTAGTCTGGACAGGAAATGAAAAACTGTTTTTT
.,TRBV6-2/TRBV6-3,.,TRBJ2-5,CASSYGWGRTQEIQYF,TGTGCCAGCAGTTACGGTTGGGGCAGGACCCAAGAGATCCAGTACTTC
TRBD1,TRBV7-9,few,TRBJ2-7,CASSSGTGGFYEQYF,TGTGCCAGCAGCTCCGGGACAGGGGGTTTCTACGAGCAGTACTTC
.,TRBV4-2,.,TRBJ2-5,CASSLTAGSKTQYF,TGTGCCAGCAGCCTCACCGCCGGCTCGAAGACCCAGTACTTC
TRBD2,TRBV28,few,TRBJ2-1,CASSLRLTAGGPFDEQFF,TGTGCCAGCAGCCTACGACTCACAGCGGGGGGGCCATTCGATGAGCAGTTCTTC
TRBD1,TRBV13,.,TRBJ1-6,CASRSTGVRNSPLHF,TGTGCCAGCAGAAGCACAGGGGTGAGAAATTCACCCCTCCACTTT
.,TRBV3-1,few,TRBJ2-4,CASSQLFQGQAKNIQYF,TGTGCCAGCAGCCAATTGTTTCAGGGTCAGGCCAAAAACATTCAGTACTTC
.,TRBV28,few,TRBJ1-1,CASSLLTRNTGTEAFF,TGTGCCAGCAGTTTATTGACCCGGAATACAGGAACTGAAGCTTTCTTT
.,TRBV20-1,.,TRBJ1-2,CSAKEGYGYTF,TGCAGTGCTAAAGAGGGCTATGGCTACACCTTC
TRBD2,TRBV15,.,TRBJ2-5,CATSRGLAGAETQYF,TGTGCCACCAGCAGGGGACTAGCGGGAGCAGAGACCCAGTACTTC
.,TRBV20-1,few,TRBJ2-7,CSARIPGAGEFSEQYF,TGCAGTGCTAGAATCCCGGGGGCGGGAGAATTCTCCGAGCAGTACTTC
.,TRBV20-1,.,TRBJ2-7,CSAPEGRSFEQYF,TGCAGTGCCCCTGAGGGCAGGTCCTTCGAGCAGTACTTC
.,TRBV4-1,.,TRBJ2-1,CASSQVGIRGSSNEQFF,TGCGCCAGCAGCCAAGTCGGAATCCGGGGATCTTCCAATGAGCAGTTCTTC
.,TRBV12-3/TRBV12-4,few,TRBJ2-1,CASSLGEDPFF,TGTGCCAGCAGTTTAGGAGAAGACCCGTTCTTC
TRBD1,TRBV28,many,TRBJ1-5,CASRRMGQPNQPQHF,TGTGCCAGCAGGCGCATGGGACAGCCCAATCAGCCCCAGCATTTT
TRBD2,TRBV20-1,.,TRBJ2-7,CSAREPPRELAGTYEQYF,TGCAGTGCTAGAGAACCCCCAAGGGAGCTAGCGGGTACCTACGAGCAGTACTTC
.,TRBV11-2,.,TRBJ2-5,CASSLKSGQEAAQYF,TGTGCCAGCAGCTTAAAATCTGGCCAGGAAGCGGCCCAGTACTTC
.,TRBV6-2/TRBV6-3,.,TRBJ2-7,CASRPSGYVQYF,TGTGCCAGCAGACCATCGGGCTACGTGCAGTACTTC
TRBD1,TRBV28,few,TRBJ2-7,CASSFPPPGQYEQYF,TGTGCCAGCAGCTTCCCGCCACCGGGACAGTACGAGCAGTACTTC
.,TRBV6-5,.,TRBJ2-5,CASRTTGQETQYF,TGTGCCAGCAGGACTACAGGACAAGAGACCCAGTACTTC
TRBD1,TRBV28,.,TRBJ1-4,CASSFSDRGSEKLFF,TGTGCCAGCAGTTTCTCGGACAGGGGAAGTGAAAAACTGTTTTTT
TRBD2,TRBV20-1,few,TRBJ2-4,CSAEPGLDIQYF,TGCAGTGCGGAACCGGGACTAGACATTCAGTACTTC
TRBD1,TRBV29-1,many,TRBJ2-7,CSVGDSSYEQYF,TGCAGCGTGGGGGACAGCTCCTACGAGCAGTACTTC
TRBD2,TRBV28,.,TRBJ2-7,CASLSGSSYEQYF,TGTGCCAGTCTTAGCGGGAGTTCCTACGAGCAGTACTTC
.,TRBV7-2,few,TRBJ2-5,CASSFRKETQYF,TGTGCCAGCAGCTTCCGGAAAGAGACCCAGTACTTC
.,TRBV6-2/TRBV6-3,few,TRBJ1-5,CASSYPGREQPQHF,TGTGCCAGCAGTTACCCAGGTAGGGAACAGCCCCAGCATTTT
.,TRBV28,many,TRBJ2-7,CASSLDRDFSYEQYF,TGTGCCAGCAGTTTAGACAGGGACTTTTCCTACGAGCAGTACTTC
.,TRBV18,.,TRBJ1-3,CASSQDSIHSGNTIYF,TGTGCCAGCTCACAAGACAGCATCCACTCTGGAAACACCATATATTTT
.,TRBV6-2/TRBV6-3,.,TRBJ2-6,CASSYVAAGANVLTF,TGTGCCAGCAGTTACGTAGCGGCTGGGGCCAACGTCCTGACTTTC
.,TRBV14,.,TRBJ1-2,CASSQATGLNYGYTF,TGTGCCAGCAGCCAAGCGACGGGGCTTAACTATGGCTACACCTTC
.,TRBV27,few,TRBJ1-2,CAAGGAVYGYTF,TGTGCCGCGGGCGGGGCCGTCTATGGCTACACCTTC
.,TRBV5-4,few,TRBJ1-6,CASSLSGRINSPLHF,TGTGCCAGCAGCTTGAGCGGCAGGATCAATTCACCCCTCCACTTT
.,TRBV15,.,TRBJ2-7,CAAGAGTSYEQYF,TGTGCCGCGGGTGCGGGGACCTCCTACGAGCAGTACTTC
.,TRBV10-3,few,TRBJ2-5,CAISESHGGAQETQYF,TGTGCCATCAGTGAGTCTCACGGAGGGGCCCAAGAGACCCAGTACTTC